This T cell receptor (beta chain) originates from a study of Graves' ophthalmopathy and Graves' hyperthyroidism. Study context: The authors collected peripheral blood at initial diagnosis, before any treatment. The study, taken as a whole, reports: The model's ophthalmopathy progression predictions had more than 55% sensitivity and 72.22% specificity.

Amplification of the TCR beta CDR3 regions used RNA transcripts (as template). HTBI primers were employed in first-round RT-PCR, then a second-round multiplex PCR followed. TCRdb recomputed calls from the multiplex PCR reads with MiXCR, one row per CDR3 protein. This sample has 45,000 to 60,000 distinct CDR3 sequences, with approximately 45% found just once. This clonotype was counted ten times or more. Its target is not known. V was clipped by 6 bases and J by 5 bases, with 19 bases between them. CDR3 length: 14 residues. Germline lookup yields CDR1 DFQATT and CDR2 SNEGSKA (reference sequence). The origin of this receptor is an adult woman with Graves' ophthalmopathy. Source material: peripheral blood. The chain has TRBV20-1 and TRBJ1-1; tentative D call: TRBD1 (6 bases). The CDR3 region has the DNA TGCAGTGCCCTTACGGGGAGCCAGGGGACTGAAGCTTTCTTT. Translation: CSALTGSQGTEAFF.